This note documents a single TCR beta chain sequence. Its antigen is unknown. The J segment lost 5 bases and the V segment lost 6 bases, leaving 7 bases of the junction unmatched. Germline V gene data show CDR1 as WSHSY and CDR2 as SAAADI. This CDR3 contains 14 residues. TCRdb analysed the reads with MiXCR anew, one entry per CDR3 protein. The sample lists 400,000 to 600,000 distinct CDR3 sequences; 40% to 50% were seen once. The data are from a study of T cell repertoires in cytomegalovirus infection. Study-level results: The ex vivo response was dominated by HLA-C-restricted CMV-specific TCR beta clonotypes.

Sequencing was performed on cultured PBMCs, taken from culture after CMV antigen stimulation. The chain carries TRBV10-2 and TRBJ2-1; 7 positions agree with TRBD2. The TCR comes from a human donor in good health (CMV status not recorded). Some clones in this sample may be carry-over from other donors' samples. As DNA, the CDR3 is TGCGCCAGCAGAGGACTAGGGAATCACAATGAGCAGTTCTTC. Amino acids: CASRGLGNHNEQFF.